Shown below are 5 T cell receptor beta chains from a single sample sequenced in a study of CD8 T cells in ankylosing spondylitis. TCRdb independently ran MiXCR on the 5' RACE reads; one entry per CDR3 protein. This table holds approximately 140,000 distinct CDR3 sequences, about a tenth found once. Sequencing input: blood, either unsorted or a sorted T cell fraction (not recorded which). The receptors originated from a male donor with ankylosing spondylitis or in good health (not recorded which).

This clonotype came up many times. J is TRBJ2-3 and V is TRBV27; TRBD1 aligns across 9 bases. V was pared by 8 bases and J by 5 bases, with 5 bases of the junction left unmatched. The CDR3 is 13 residues long. Germline V gives CDR1 MNHEY, CDR2 SMNVEV (reference sequence). DNA for the CDR3: TGTGCCAGCGGGGACAGGGTCCGAGATACGCAGTATTTT. Its protein is CASGDRVRDTQYF.

Ten or more counts support this clonotype. The chain is built from TRBV7-2 and TRBJ2-3; no reliable D call. The CDR3 is 14 amino acids. V was clipped by 4 bases and J by 4 bases, with 12 bases between them. Germline V lookup: CDR1 SGHTA, CDR2 FQGNSA. DNA of the CDR3: TGTGCCAGCAGCTCTAAGATTTCTCCAGATACGCAGTATTTT. This translates into CASSSKISPDTQYF.

This clonotype appeared many times. This chain links TRBV27 with TRBJ1-2; D might be TRBD1 (5 bases). The CDR3 contains 13 residues. In germline, CDR1 is MNHEY, CDR2 SMNVEV (reference sequence). V was shortened by 1 base and J by 8 bases, with 11 bases between the two germline ends. CDR3 sequence: CASSLLAGEGYTF. DNA for the CDR3: TGTGCCAGCAGTTTATTGGCGGGGGAGGGCTACACCTTC.

This clonotype came up many times. The chain links TRBV7-2 to TRBJ2-3; D remains unclear. Per germline, CDR1 SGHTA and CDR2 FQGNSA. V lost 1 base to trimming and J lost 5 bases, with 13 bases between them. CDR3 size: 15 residues. The CDR3 spells CASSLVHSMGDTQYF. In DNA form, the CDR3 reads TGTGCCAGCAGCTTAGTTCATAGCATGGGAGATACGCAGTATTTT.

A remark on this clonotype: A much larger clone lies a single base off, so this may be a read error. This chain uses TRBV24-1 with TRBJ2-4; D may be TRBD1 (5 bases). This CDR3 region has 15 residues. Germline V gene sequence: CDR1 KGHDR, CDR2 SFDVKD. CDR3 sequence (DNA): TGTGCCACCAGTGATAGGGGCGATATCAAAAACAGTCAGTACTTC. Translation gives CATSDRGDIKNSQYF.